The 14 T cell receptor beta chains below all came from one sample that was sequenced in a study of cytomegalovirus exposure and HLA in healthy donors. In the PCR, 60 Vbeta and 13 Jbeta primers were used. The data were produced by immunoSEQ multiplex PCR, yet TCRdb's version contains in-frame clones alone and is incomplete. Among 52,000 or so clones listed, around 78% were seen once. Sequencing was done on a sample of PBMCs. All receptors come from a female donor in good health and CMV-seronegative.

In DNA form, the CDR3 reads TGCGCCAGCAGCCCAAGTGGGGGTGGCGGGAGGTGGAACACTGAAGCTTTCTTT. Translating it yields CASSPSGGGGRWNTEAFF. The chain is built from TRBV4-1 and TRBJ1-1; weak D call: TRBD1 (5 bases). Deletions cut 4 bases from V and 1 base from J, with 22 bases between. Looked up from germline, CDR1 is MGHRA and CDR2 is YSYEKL. This CDR3 is 18 amino acids long.

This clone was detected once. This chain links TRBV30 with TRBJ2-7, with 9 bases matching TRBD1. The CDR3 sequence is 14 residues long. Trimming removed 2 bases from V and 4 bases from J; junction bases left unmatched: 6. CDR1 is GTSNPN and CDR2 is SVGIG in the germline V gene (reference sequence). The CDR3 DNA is TGTGCCTGGAGTCCCCTGACAGGGGGTTACGAGCAGTACTTC. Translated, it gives CAWSPLTGGYEQYF. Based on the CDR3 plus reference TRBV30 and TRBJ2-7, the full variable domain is SQTIHQWPATLVQPVGSPLSLECTVEGTSNPNLYWYRQAAGRGLQLLFYSVGIGQISSEVPQNLSASRPQDRQFILSSKKLLLSDSGFYLCAWSPLTGGYEQYFGPGTRLTVT.

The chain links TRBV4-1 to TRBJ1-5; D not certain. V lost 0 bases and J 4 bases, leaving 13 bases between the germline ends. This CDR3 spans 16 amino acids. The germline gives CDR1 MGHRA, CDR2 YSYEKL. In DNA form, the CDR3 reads TGCGCCAGCAGCCAAGAATACCCGGGGAGGAATCAGCCCCAGCATTTT. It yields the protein CASSQEYPGRNQPQHF.

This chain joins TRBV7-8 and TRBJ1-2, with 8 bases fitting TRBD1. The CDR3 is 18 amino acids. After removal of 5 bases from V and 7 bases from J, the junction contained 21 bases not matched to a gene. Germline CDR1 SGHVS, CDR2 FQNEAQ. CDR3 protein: CASSGSGGQDPISSGYTF. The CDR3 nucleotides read TGTGCCAGCAGCGGCTCTGGGGGACAGGACCCCATATCCAGTGGCTACACCTTC.

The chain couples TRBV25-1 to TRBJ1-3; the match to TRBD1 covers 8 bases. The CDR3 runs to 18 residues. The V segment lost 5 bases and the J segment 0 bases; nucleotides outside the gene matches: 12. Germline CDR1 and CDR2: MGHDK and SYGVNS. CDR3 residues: CASSITPGQAHSGNTIYF. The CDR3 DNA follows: TGTGCCAGCAGTATAACCCCGGGACAGGCTCACTCTGGAAACACCATATATTTT.

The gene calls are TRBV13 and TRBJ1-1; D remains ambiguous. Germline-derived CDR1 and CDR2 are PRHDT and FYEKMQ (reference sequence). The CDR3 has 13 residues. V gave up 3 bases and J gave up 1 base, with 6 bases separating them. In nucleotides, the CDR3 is TGTGCCAGCAGCTTCCGCGGGAACACTGAAGCTTTCTTT. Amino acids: CASSFRGNTEAFF. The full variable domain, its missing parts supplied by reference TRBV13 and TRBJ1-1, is AAGVIQSPRHLIKEKRETATLKCYPIPRHDTVYWYQQGPGQDPQFLISFYEKMQSDKGSIPDRFSAQQFSDYHSELNMSSLELGDSALYFCASSFRGNTEAFFGQGTRLTVV.

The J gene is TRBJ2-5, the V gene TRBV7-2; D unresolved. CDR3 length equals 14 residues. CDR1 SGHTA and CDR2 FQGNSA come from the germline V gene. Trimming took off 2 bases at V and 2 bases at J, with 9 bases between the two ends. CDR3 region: CASSLSRWQETQYF. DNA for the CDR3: TGTGCCAGCAGCTTATCGAGGTGGCAAGAGACCCAGTACTTC.

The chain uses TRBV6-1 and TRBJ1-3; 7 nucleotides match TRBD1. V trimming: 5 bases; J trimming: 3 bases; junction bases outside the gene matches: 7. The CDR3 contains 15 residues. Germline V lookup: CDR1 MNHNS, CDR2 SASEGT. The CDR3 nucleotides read TGTGCCAGCAGTCTAGGGGGCGCGGGTGGAAACACCATATATTTT. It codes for CASSLGGAGGNTIYF.

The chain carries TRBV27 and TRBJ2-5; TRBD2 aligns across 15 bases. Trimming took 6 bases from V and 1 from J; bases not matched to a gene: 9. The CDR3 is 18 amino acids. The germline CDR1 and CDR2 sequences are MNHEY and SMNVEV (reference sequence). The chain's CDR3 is CASSSTGGLAGGQETQYF. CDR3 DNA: TGTGCCAGCAGCTCAACTGGGGGACTAGCGGGGGGCCAAGAGACCCAGTACTTC.

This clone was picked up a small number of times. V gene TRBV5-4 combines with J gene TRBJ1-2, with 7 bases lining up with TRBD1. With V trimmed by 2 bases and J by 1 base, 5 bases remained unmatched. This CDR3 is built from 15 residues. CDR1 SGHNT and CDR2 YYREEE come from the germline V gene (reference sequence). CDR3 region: CASSFDRAYNYGYTF. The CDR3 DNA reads TGTGCCAGCAGCTTCGACAGGGCCTATAACTATGGCTACACCTTC.

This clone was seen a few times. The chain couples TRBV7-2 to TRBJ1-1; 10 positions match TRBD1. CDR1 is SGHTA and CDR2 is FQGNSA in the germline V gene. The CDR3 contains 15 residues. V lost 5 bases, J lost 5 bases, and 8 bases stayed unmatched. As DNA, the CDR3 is TGTGCCAGCAGCGTGATGGGACAGGGGCAGACTGAAGCTTTCTTT. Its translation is CASSVMGQGQTEAFF. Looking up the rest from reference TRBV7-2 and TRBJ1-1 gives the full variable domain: GAGVSQSPSNKVTEKGKDVELRCDPISGHTALYWYRQSLGQGLEFLIYFQGNSAPDKSGLPSDRFSAERTGGSVSTLTIQRTQQEDSAVYLCASSVMGQGQTEAFFGQGTRLTVV.

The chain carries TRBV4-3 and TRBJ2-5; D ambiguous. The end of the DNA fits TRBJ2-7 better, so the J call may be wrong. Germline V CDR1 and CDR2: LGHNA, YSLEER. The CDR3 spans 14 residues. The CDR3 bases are TGCGCCAGCAGCCAAGGCGCGTCTGCCTACGAGCAGTACTTC. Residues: CASSQGASAYEQYF.

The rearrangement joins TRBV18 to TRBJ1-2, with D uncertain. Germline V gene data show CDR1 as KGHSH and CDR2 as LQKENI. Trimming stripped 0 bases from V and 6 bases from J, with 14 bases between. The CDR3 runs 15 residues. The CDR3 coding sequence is TGTGCCAGCTCACCACCTGCACCCTCTATGGATGGCTACACCTTC. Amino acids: CASSPPAPSMDGYTF.

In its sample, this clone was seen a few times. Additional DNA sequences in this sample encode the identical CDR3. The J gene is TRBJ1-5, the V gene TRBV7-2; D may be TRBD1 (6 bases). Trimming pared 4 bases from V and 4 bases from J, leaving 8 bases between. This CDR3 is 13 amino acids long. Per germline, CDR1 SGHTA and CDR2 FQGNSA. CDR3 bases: TGTGCCAGCAGCTCGCAGGGGAATCAGCCCCAGCATTTT. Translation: CASSSQGNQPQHF.